This is a list of T cell receptor beta chains from one sample in a study of blood T cell repertoires in COVID-19. Assay: immunoSEQ multiplex PCR; the TCRdb copy retains only in-frame clones and omits some. This sample yields 200,000 to 250,000 clones, of which nearly 85% are seen a single time; roughly 1.2% belongs to the top ten. The sequencing sample was made of peripheral blood. These receptors all come from a woman aged 25 to 39 with COVID-19, enrolled during active disease. Both conserved end residues are part of each CDR3. The D gene is left open where the match is weak. A clone size is listed for some rows: how often the clone was seen (once, few, many), or a class if it is expanded.

CDR3nt | CDR3aa | j_gene | abundance | v_gene | d_gene
TGTGCCAGCTACTCCGGGGGGGTGACCGGGGAGCTGTTTTTT | CASYSGGVTGELFF | TRBJ2-2 | . | TRBV13 | TRBD2
TGTGCCAGCAGCGACTACGGGGGCTCTGGAAACACCATATATTTT | CASSDYGGSGNTIYF | TRBJ1-3 | . | TRBV9 | .
TGTGCCAGCAGTAGACTAGCGAGCTCCTACAATGAGCAGTTCTTC | CASSRLASSYNEQFF | TRBJ2-1 | once | TRBV2 | TRBD2
TGTGCCAGCAGTTACTCGAAAGCGGGGGGGGCAGATACGCAGTATTTT | CASSYSKAGGADTQYF | TRBJ2-3 | . | TRBV6-5 | TRBD2
TGTGCCAGCAGTTTCGGAGCGGAGGGGACCCAGTACTTC | CASSFGAEGTQYF | TRBJ2-5 | . | TRBV27 | .
TGTGCCAGCAGTTACTCTGGGACCGCGGGAGAAGAGCAGTACTTC | CASSYSGTAGEEQYF | TRBJ2-7 | . | TRBV6-5 | TRBD2
TGTGCCAGCAGTTATTTGCAGGGTGGTCAGCCCCAGCATTTT | CASSYLQGGQPQHF | TRBJ1-5 | once | TRBV6-2/TRBV6-3 | .
TGTGCCAGCACCAGCCCTAGCGGGGGCACCCAAGAGACCCAGTACTTC | CASTSPSGGTQETQYF | TRBJ2-5 | once | TRBV5-4 | TRBD2
TGTGCCAGCAGCTTAGGTTGGACTCCCCAGCATTTT | CASSLGWTPQHF | TRBJ1-5 | . | TRBV7-2 | .
TGTGCCAGCAGTTTGCCGGGAGGAACTGAAGCTTTCTTT | CASSLPGGTEAFF | TRBJ1-1 | . | TRBV28 | .
TGTGCCAGCAGTTCCCAGGTTCTGAACACTGAAGCTTTCTTT | CASSSQVLNTEAFF | TRBJ1-1 | . | TRBV2 | .
TGTGCCAGCAGCCCTGGACTAGCGGGATTTGGTGAGCAGTTCTTC | CASSPGLAGFGEQFF | TRBJ2-1 | . | TRBV13 | TRBD2
TGTGCCAGCAGCCATAACAGGGGCAATGAGCAGTTCTTC | CASSHNRGNEQFF | TRBJ2-1 | . | TRBV28 | TRBD1
TGTGCCAGCAGTCACAGGGGCGAGCAGTACTTC | CASSHRGEQYF | TRBJ2-7 | . | TRBV27 | TRBD1
TGTGCCAGCAGTTACGGGACAGGGGGCGCGAGCGAGCAGTACTTC | CASSYGTGGASEQYF | TRBJ2-7 | . | TRBV27 | TRBD1
TGTGCCAGCAGCTGTGGACAGGATAGCAATCAGCCCCAGCATTTT | CASSCGQDSNQPQHF | TRBJ1-5 | . | TRBV5-4 | TRBD1